What follows are 23 T cell receptor beta chains derived from one specimen sequenced in a study of shared clonotypes between healthy human individuals. The method was immunoSEQ multiplex PCR; TCRdb's version includes in-frame clones alone and lacks a portion of them. Of approximately 1.5 million clones in the sample, 98% are singletons; the top ten hold 0.36%. The sample consisted of naive CD4+ T cells sorted from blood. Subset reported: CD45RA+ positively selected. These receptors all come from a man aged 25-45 years in good health.

The CDR3 bases are TGTGCCAGCAGTGAAACCGGGACAGGGGGTGGGACTGAAGCTTTCTTT. This encodes CASSETGTGGGTEAFF. This sequence joins TRBV6-1 and TRBJ1-1, with 11 bases identical to TRBD1. This CDR3 is 16 amino acids long. Germline CDR1 MNHNS, CDR2 SASEGT. J was trimmed by 5 bases and V by 2 bases; bases with no gene match: 7.

This CDR3 reads CASSNRVSNQPQHF. The CDR3 nucleotides are TGTGCCAGCAGCAACAGGGTAAGCAATCAGCCCCAGCATTTT. The chain joins TRBV6-1 to TRBJ1-5; D may be TRBD1 (6 bases). V gave up 6 bases and J gave up 1 base, with 10 bases separating them. This CDR3 spans 14 amino acids. CDR1 MNHNS and CDR2 SASEGT come from the germline V gene.

The chain employs TRBV28 and TRBJ2-4, with D possibly called TRBD1 or TRBD2 (5 bases each). V shed 9 bases and J shed 7 bases, with 16 bases lying between them. Per germline, CDR1 MDHEN and CDR2 SYDVKM. This CDR3 region has 13 residues. This CDR3 reads CASSGTAVNIQYF. As DNA, the CDR3 is TGTGCCAGTTCGGGGACCGCGGTGAACATTCAGTACTTC.

This rearrangement joins TRBV18 to TRBJ2-7; 10 bases are shared with TRBD2. V shed 1 base and J 3 bases; nucleotides not matched to a gene: 9. The CDR3 extends over 17 amino acids. CDR1 is KGHSH and CDR2 is LQKENI in the germline V gene. For the CDR3, the DNA is TGTGCCAGCTCACCACTTGGGGGACTAGCGACCTACTACGAGCAGTACTTC. This codes for CASSPLGGLATYYEQYF.

The chain joins TRBV19 to TRBJ2-4; TRBD2 is a possible D gene (6 bases). The CDR3 runs 14 residues. The germline CDR1 and CDR2 sequences are LNHDA and SQIVND (reference sequence). Trimming took 2 bases from V and 5 from J, leaving 10 bases between them. CDR3 in amino acids: CASSIRGKQNIQYF. CDR3 nucleotide sequence: TGTGCCAGTAGTATACGGGGGAAACAAAACATTCAGTACTTC. Full variable domain (outside the CDR3, taken from reference TRBV19 and TRBJ2-4): DGGITQSPKYLFRKEGQNVTLSCEQNLNHDAMYWYRQDPGQGLRLIYYSQIVNDFQKGDIAEGYSVSREKKESFPLTVTSAQKNPTAFYLCASSIRGKQNIQYFGAGTRLSVL.

The chain combines TRBV7-2 with TRBJ2-2, with 9 bases that match TRBD2. The germline V gene has CDR1 SGHTA and CDR2 FQGNSA. The CDR3 length is 16 residues. The V gene end was trimmed by 6 bases and the J gene end by 3 bases; junction bases not matched to a gene: 8. CDR3 DNA sequence: TGTGCCAGCAGACCACCGGGACTAGCAGACACCGGGGAGCTGTTTTTT. It specifies CASRPPGLADTGELFF.

The chain employs TRBV9 and TRBJ1-5; weak D call: TRBD1 (5 bases). V shed 3 bases and J shed 7 bases, with 14 bases lying between them. Germline V gene sequence: CDR1 SGDLS, CDR2 YYNGEE. The CDR3 consists of 14 residues. For the CDR3, the DNA is TGTGCCAGCAGCGCCGGGGTGGGGCTGCAGCCCCAGCATTTT. This translates into CASSAGVGLQPQHF.

The chain links TRBV9 to TRBJ1-5; D call uncertain. Germline V lookup: CDR1 SGDLS, CDR2 YYNGEE. Between the trimmed V and J ends, which lost 0 bases and 6 bases, there was a span of 10 bases. This CDR3 is built from 14 residues. The DNA for the CDR3 is TGTGCCAGCAGCGTAGGTGGGATGACTCAGCCCCAGCATTTT. It yields the protein CASSVGGMTQPQHF.

J is TRBJ1-1 and V is TRBV5-4; weak D call: TRBD1 (6 bases). Germline lookup yields CDR1 SGHNT and CDR2 YYREEE (reference sequence). V lost 4 bases and J 4 bases, leaving 11 bases between the germline ends. The CDR3 length is 13 residues. CDR3 region: CASSRDITTEAFF. For the CDR3, the DNA is TGTGCCAGCAGCAGGGACATAACCACTGAAGCTTTCTTT.

The chain combines TRBV4-3 with TRBJ2-1; no reliable D call. V lost 0 bases, J lost 6 bases, and 6 bases lay in between. Germline assignment: CDR1 LGHNA and CDR2 YSLEER. The CDR3 sequence is 13 residues long. The CDR3 here is CASSQDYPNEQFF. In DNA, the CDR3 is TGCGCCAGCAGCCAAGATTACCCCAATGAGCAGTTCTTC.

The chain couples TRBV5-1 to TRBJ2-7; D remains ambiguous. V was shortened by 3 bases and J by 7 bases, with 11 bases between the two germline ends. In germline, CDR1 is SGHRS, CDR2 YFSETQ. The CDR3 sequence is 12 residues long. DNA for the CDR3: TGCGCCAGCAGCTGGAACGGAGAGGAGCAGTACTTC. Its translation is CASSWNGEEQYF.

The V gene is TRBV28, the J gene TRBJ1-1; possibly TRBD1 for D (6 bases). V was shortened by 5 bases and J by 1 base, with 11 bases between the two germline ends. Germline assignment: CDR1 MDHEN and CDR2 SYDVKM. The CDR3 consists of 14 residues. CDR3 sequence (DNA): TGTGCCAGCAGTAACAGGGTAAGGAACACTGAAGCTTTCTTT. It yields the protein CASSNRVRNTEAFF.

This clone has only one observation. J is TRBJ2-1 and V is TRBV7-8; 9 bases agree with TRBD2. The germline V gene encodes CDR1 SGHVS and CDR2 FQNEAQ. The CDR3 extends over 15 amino acids. V was pared by 2 bases and J by 4 bases, with 3 bases of the junction left unmatched. CDR3 coding DNA: TGTGCCAGCAGCTTAAGTAGCGGGGGATACAATGAGCAGTTCTTC. Protein sequence: CASSLSSGGYNEQFF. Filled out from reference TRBV7-8 and TRBJ2-1, the complete variable domain reads GAGVSQSPRYKVAKRGQDVALRCDPISGHVSLFWYQQALGQGPEFLTYFQNEAQLDKSGLPSDRFFAERPEGSVSTLKIQRTQQEDSAVYLCASSLSSGGYNEQFFGPGTRLTVL.

The V call is TRBV7-9, the J call TRBJ1-1; TRBD1 aligns across 7 bases. This CDR3 has 15 amino acids. Germline V gene sequence: CDR1 SEHNR, CDR2 FQNEAQ (reference sequence). J gave up 0 bases and V 5 bases, and 6 bases lay outside the gene matches. The CDR3: CASSHLQGLNTEAFF. The CDR3 coding sequence is TGTGCCAGCAGCCACCTACAGGGGCTGAACACTGAAGCTTTCTTT.

The rearrangement joins TRBV7-7 to TRBJ2-1; 7 bases fit TRBD2. This CDR3 comprises 15 residues. From germline, CDR1 is SSHAT and CDR2 FNYEAQ (reference sequence). V was clipped by 0 bases and J by 6 bases; unmatched bases: 5. CDR3 sequence: CASSLAGGPGNEQFF. DNA of the CDR3: TGTGCCAGCAGCTTAGCGGGAGGGCCTGGCAATGAGCAGTTCTTC.

The chain has TRBV4-3 and TRBJ2-3, with 9 bases lining up with TRBD2. Germline values: CDR1 LGHNA, CDR2 YSLEER. J gave up 0 bases and V 0 bases, and 13 bases lay outside the gene matches. The CDR3 sequence is 20 residues long. The CDR3 sequence: CASSQDKGRASGTSTDTQYF. DNA of the CDR3: TGCGCCAGCAGCCAAGATAAGGGTCGAGCTAGCGGGACGAGCACAGATACGCAGTATTTT.

The chain recombines TRBV5-4 with TRBJ2-7, with D unclear. The V end was cut by 4 bases, the J end by 3 bases, with 14 bases between. The CDR3 length is 14 residues. Per the germline V gene, CDR1 is SGHNT and CDR2 is YYREEE (reference sequence). The DNA of the CDR3 is TGTGCCAGCAGCCGGGTTGGCGGTAGCTACGAGCAGTACTTC. Translated, it gives CASSRVGGSYEQYF.

The chain uses TRBV7-9 and TRBJ2-7; 9 bases are a match to TRBD1. The germline CDR1 and CDR2 sequences are SEHNR and FQNEAQ (reference sequence). V trimming: 5 bases; J trimming: 1 base; junction bases outside the gene matches: 6. This CDR3 has 15 residues. In nucleotides, the CDR3 is TGTGCCAGCAGCCCAGGGACAGGGTGGTCCTACGAGCAGTACTTC. It specifies CASSPGTGWSYEQYF.

The V call is TRBV19, the J call TRBJ2-2, with TRBD1 matching over 10 bases. There are 14 residues in the CDR3. The ends lost 6 bases at V and 7 bases at J; junction bases unmatched: 5. Germline V gene sequence: CDR1 LNHDA, CDR2 SQIVND (reference sequence). The chain's CDR3 is CASSRGQGVGELFF. CDR3 in DNA: TGTGCCAGTAGCCGTGGACAGGGGGTCGGGGAGCTGTTTTTT.

The rearrangement uses TRBV28 and TRBJ1-5; 9 bases are a match to TRBD1. The CDR3 has 14 residues. V dropped 5 bases and J dropped 7; count of bases not matched to a gene: 6. In germline, CDR1 is MDHEN, CDR2 SYDVKM. CDR3 nucleotide sequence: TGTGCCAGCAGTGCACACAGGGGGCAACAGCCCCAGCATTTT. Translating it yields CASSAHRGQQPQHF.

The V and J genes are TRBV19 and TRBJ2-2; D is unclear. V lost 3 bases to trimming and J lost 3 bases, with 8 bases between them. Germline V CDR1 and CDR2: LNHDA, SQIVND (reference sequence). CDR3 length: 14 amino acids. The CDR3 sequence is CASSIGPYTGELFF. CDR3 in DNA: TGTGCCAGTAGTATTGGGCCGTACACCGGGGAGCTGTTTTTT. The complete variable domain, with remaining parts taken from reference TRBV19 and TRBJ2-2, reads DGGITQSPKYLFRKEGQNVTLSCEQNLNHDAMYWYRQDPGQGLRLIYYSQIVNDFQKGDIAEGYSVSREKKESFPLTVTSAQKNPTAFYLCASSIGPYTGELFFGEGSRLTVL.

The chain uses TRBV5-4 and TRBJ2-3; TRBD2 is a possible D gene (7 bases). The germline V gene has CDR1 SGHNT and CDR2 YYREEE (reference sequence). The CDR3 is 16 amino acids. V was shortened by 4 bases and J by 2 bases, with 17 bases between the two germline ends. CDR3 sequence: CASSIQGRVDTDTQYF. The CDR3 coding sequence is TGTGCCAGCAGCATTCAGGGGAGGGTCGACACAGATACGCAGTATTTT.

This clone has only one observation. The rearrangement links TRBV19 to TRBJ2-7, with 8 bases lining up with TRBD1. V was clipped by 5 bases and J by 2 bases; unmatched bases: 5. The germline V gene encodes CDR1 LNHDA and CDR2 SQIVND (reference sequence). The CDR3 length is 14 residues. Here the CDR3 reads CASSRPGQAYEQYF. In DNA form, the CDR3 reads TGTGCCAGTAGTCGACCGGGACAGGCCTACGAGCAGTACTTC.